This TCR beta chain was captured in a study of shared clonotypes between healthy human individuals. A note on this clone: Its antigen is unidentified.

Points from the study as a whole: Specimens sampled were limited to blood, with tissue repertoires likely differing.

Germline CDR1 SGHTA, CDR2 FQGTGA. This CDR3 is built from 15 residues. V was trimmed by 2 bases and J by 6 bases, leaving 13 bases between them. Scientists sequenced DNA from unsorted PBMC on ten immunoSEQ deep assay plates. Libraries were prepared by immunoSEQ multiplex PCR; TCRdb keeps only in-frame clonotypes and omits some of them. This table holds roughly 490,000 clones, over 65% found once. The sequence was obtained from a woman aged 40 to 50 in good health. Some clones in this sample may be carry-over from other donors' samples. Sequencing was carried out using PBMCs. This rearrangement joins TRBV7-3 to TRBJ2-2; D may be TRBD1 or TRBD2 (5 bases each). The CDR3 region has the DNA TGTGCCAGCAGCTTAGCAGGGAGTTACGCCGGGGAGCTGTTTTTT. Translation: CASSLAGSYAGELFF.